This TCR beta chain was identified during a study of lymphopenia after photon versus proton radiotherapy. Points from the study as a whole: Better survival with proton therapy was suggested as possible, not demonstrated.

In germline, CDR1 is LNHDA, CDR2 SQIVND (reference sequence). The CDR3 is made up of 17 amino acids. Germline trimming cut 2 bases from V and 7 bases from J; bases unmatched to any gene: 14. With regard to this clone: The antigen remains undetermined.

The protocol was immunoSEQ multiplex PCR, while the TCRdb copy is restricted to in-frame clones and leaves out a portion. The profile covers roughly 30,000 clones, with 87% appearing a single time and around 50% taken by the ten largest. Specimen: peripheral blood, collected from a patient treated with proton-based radiotherapy. The receptor was isolated from a woman aged 55-70 years with cholangiocarcinoma. Some clones in this sample may be carry-over from other donors' samples. The gene calls are TRBV19 and TRBJ2-5, with TRBD2 identical over 9 bases. The CDR3 loop reads CASSIISRGRAGGTQYF. The CDR3 bases are TGTGCCAGTAGTATAATTTCTCGCGGGAGGGCCGGCGGGACCCAGTACTTC.